This T cell receptor (beta chain) is drawn from a study of blood T cell repertoires in COVID-19. Background on the study: From T cells, B-cell-depleted T cells, or PBMCs came the material, which was cDNA or gDNA.

The CDR3 sequence is 13 residues long. Losses at the gene ends were 3 bases for V and 5 bases for J; bases not matched to a gene: 0. Germline CDR1 SGHTA, CDR2 FQGTGA. Original methodology: Quantification of nucleated cells was approximated via reference gene primer amplification. Assay: immunoSEQ multiplex PCR; the TCRdb copy retains only in-frame clones and omits some. Clone size and V and J calls were adopted from that table, with D and trimming inferred from the DNA. Of roughly 160,000 clones listed, roughly 88% are singletons. Sequencing used peripheral blood. The TCR was taken from a woman aged 55-75 years with acute or convalescent COVID-19. This chain connects TRBV7-3 to TRBJ2-2; TRBD2 aligns across 7 bases. As DNA, the CDR3 is TGTGCCAGCAGCTTCGGGGGGACCGGGGAGCTGTTTTTT. Its translation is CASSFGGTGELFF.